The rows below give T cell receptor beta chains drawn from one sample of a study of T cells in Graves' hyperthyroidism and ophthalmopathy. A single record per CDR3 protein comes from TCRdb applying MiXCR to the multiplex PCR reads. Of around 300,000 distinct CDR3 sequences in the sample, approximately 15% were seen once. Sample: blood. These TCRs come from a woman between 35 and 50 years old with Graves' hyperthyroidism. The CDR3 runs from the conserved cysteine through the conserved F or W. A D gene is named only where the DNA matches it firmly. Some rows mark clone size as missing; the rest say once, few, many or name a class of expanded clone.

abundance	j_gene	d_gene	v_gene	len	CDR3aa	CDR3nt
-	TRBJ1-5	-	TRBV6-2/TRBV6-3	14	CASSVTDFNQPQHF	TGTGCCAGCAGTGTGACGGATTTCAATCAGCCCCAGCATTTT
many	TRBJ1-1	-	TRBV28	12	CASREGTTEAFF	TGTGCCAGCAGAGAAGGGACCACTGAAGCTTTCTTT
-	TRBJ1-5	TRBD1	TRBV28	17	CASSSATGGVGNQPRHF	TGTGCCAGCAGTTCAGCCACAGGGGGGGTGGGCAATCAGCCCCGGCATTTT
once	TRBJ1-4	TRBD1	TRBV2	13	CASRDRGFEKLFF	TGTGCCAGCAGGGACAGGGGGTTTGAAAAACTGTTTTTT
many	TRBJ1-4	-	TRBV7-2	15	CASSFQEGKNEKLFF	TGTGCCAGCAGCTTCCAGGAGGGCAAGAATGAAAAACTGTTTTTT
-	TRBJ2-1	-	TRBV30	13	CAWRFGRNNEQFF	TGTGCCTGGAGATTTGGGCGAAACAATGAGCAGTTCTTC
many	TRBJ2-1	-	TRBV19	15	CASSMLPGTPNEQFF	TGTGCCAGTAGTATGCTCCCCGGGACCCCCAATGAGCAGTTCTTC
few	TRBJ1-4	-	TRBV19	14	CASSISRGVKELFF	TGTGCCAGTAGTATATCAAGGGGAGTGAAGGAACTGTTTTTT
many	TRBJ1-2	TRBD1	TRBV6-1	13	CASNRGGTAGYTF	TGTGCCAGCAACCGAGGGGGCACGGCTGGCTACACCTTC
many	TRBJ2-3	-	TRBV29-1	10	CSGDTDTQYF	TGCAGCGGAGACACAGATACGCAGTATTTT
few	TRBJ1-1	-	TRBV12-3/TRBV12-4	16	CASRLLRGGSNTEAFF	TGTGCCAGCCGACTCCTTAGGGGGGGCAGTAACACTGAAGCTTTCTTT
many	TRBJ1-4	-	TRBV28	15	CASSSLRASNEKLFF	TGTGCCAGCAGCTCTTTAAGGGCCTCTAATGAAAAACTGTTTTTT
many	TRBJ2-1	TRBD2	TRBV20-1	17	CSARVAGGPGSYNEQFF	TGCAGTGCTAGAGTAGCGGGAGGGCCGGGGAGCTACAATGAGCAGTTCTTC
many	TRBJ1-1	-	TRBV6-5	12	CASSYLLGEAFF	TGTGCCAGCAGTTACTTACTTGGTGAAGCTTTCTTT
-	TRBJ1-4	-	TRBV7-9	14	CASSPSVANEKLFF	TGTGCCAGCAGCCCTTCAGTGGCTAATGAAAAACTGTTTTTT
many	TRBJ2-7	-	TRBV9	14	CASSVDSLSYEQYF	TGTGCCAGCAGCGTAGACTCGCTGTCCTACGAGCAGTACTTC
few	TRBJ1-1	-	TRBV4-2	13	CASSQSPNTEAFF	TGTGCCAGCAGCCAGAGTCCGAACACTGAAGCTTTCTTT
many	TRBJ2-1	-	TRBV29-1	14	CSVGGGIFYNEQFF	TGCAGCGTTGGGGGCGGGATTTTTTACAATGAGCAGTTCTTC
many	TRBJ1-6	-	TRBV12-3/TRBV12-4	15	CASSSPEGGKRPLHF	TGTGCCAGCAGTTCTCCGGAGGGGGGGAAAAGGCCCCTCCACTTT
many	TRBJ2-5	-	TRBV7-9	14	CASSQVGTQETQYF	TGTGCCAGCAGCCAGGTCGGGACACAAGAGACCCAGTACTTC
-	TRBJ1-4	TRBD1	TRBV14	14	CASSSGTGSEKLLF	TGTGCCAGCAGCTCCGGGACAGGAAGCGAAAAACTGCTTTTT
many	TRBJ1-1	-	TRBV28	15	CASSLTTGFDTEAFF	TGTGCCAGCAGTTTAACGACAGGATTTGACACTGAAGCTTTCTTT
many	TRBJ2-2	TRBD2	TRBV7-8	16	CASSASGTSGTGELFF	TGTGCCAGCAGCGCTTCCGGGACTAGCGGGACCGGGGAGCTGTTTTTT
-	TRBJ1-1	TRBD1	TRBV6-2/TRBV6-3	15	CASSQTGGADTEAFF	TGTGCCAGCAGTCAGACAGGGGGCGCGGACACTGAAGCTTTCTTT
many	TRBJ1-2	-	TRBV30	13	CAWYRGGALGYTF	TGTGCCTGGTACCGGGGTGGGGCCTTGGGCTACACCTTC
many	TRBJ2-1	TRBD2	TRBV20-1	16	CSARVQTSGSLREQFF	TGCAGTGCTAGAGTCCAGACTAGCGGGAGTTTAAGGGAGCAGTTCTTC
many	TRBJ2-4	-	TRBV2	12	CASSEGENIQYF	TGTGCCAGCAGTGAAGGGGAAAACATTCAGTACTTC
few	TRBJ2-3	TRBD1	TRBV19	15	CASSTPDRGTDTQYF	TGTGCCAGTAGTACCCCGGACAGGGGCACAGATACGCAGTATTTT
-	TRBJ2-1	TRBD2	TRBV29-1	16	CSVGTSGRGAYNEQFF	TGCAGCGTTGGGACTAGCGGGAGGGGGGCCTACAATGAGCAGTTCTTC
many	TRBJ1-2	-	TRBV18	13	CASSPREGEGYTF	TGTGCCAGCTCACCAAGGGAGGGAGAAGGCTACACCTTC
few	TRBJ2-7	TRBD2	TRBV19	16	CASSTRTSGTPYEQYF	TGTGCCAGTAGTACCCGAACTAGCGGGACCCCCTACGAGCAGTACTTC
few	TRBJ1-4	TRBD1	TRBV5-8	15	CASSAATGAYEKLFF	TGTGCCAGCAGCGCTGCGACAGGGGCCTATGAAAAACTGTTTTTT
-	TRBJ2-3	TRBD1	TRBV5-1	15	CASSTDRAGADTQYF	TGCGCCAGCAGCACGGACAGGGCGGGTGCAGATACGCAGTATTTT
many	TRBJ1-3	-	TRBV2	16	CASSEFGKSPGNTIYF	TGTGCCAGCAGTGAGTTCGGGAAATCACCTGGAAACACCATATATTTT
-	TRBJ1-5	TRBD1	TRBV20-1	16	CSARTGTGHQYQPQHF	TGCAGTGCTAGAACCGGGACAGGGCATCAATATCAGCCCCAGCATTTT
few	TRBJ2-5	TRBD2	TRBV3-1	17	CASSQGGSGAGSGTQYF	TGTGCCAGCAGCCAAGGGGGCTCGGGAGCGGGAAGTGGGACCCAGTACTTC
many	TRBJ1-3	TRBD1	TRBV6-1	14	CASFSGGTGNTIYF	TGTGCCAGCTTCTCAGGGGGCACTGGAAACACCATATATTTT
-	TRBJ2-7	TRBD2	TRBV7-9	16	CASSSGTSGVFHEQYF	TGTGCCAGCAGCTCCGGGACTAGCGGGGTATTCCACGAGCAGTACTTC
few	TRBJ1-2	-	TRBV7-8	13	CASSGPGGYGYTF	TGTGCCAGCAGCGGGCCGGGAGGATATGGCTACACCTTC
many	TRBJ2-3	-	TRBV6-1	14	CASRILSSTDTQYF	TGTGCCAGCAGGATCTTATCTAGCACAGATACGCAGTATTTT
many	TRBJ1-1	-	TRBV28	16	CASSLFPFMGDTEAFF	TGTGCCAGCAGTTTATTCCCCTTTATGGGGGACACTGAAGCTTTCTTT
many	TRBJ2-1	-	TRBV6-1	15	CASSTTIPRDNEQFF	TGTGCCAGCAGTACGACAATCCCCCGAGACAATGAGCAGTTCTTC
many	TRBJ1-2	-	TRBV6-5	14	CASSYLDSGYGYTF	TGTGCCAGCAGTTACCTTGACAGTGGCTATGGCTACACCTTC
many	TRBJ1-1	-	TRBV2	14	CASTLQGGRTEAFF	TGTGCCAGCACCCTACAGGGAGGCAGAACTGAAGCTTTCTTT
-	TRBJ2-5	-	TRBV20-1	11	CSASRQETQYF	TGCAGTGCCTCTAGACAAGAGACCCAGTACTTC
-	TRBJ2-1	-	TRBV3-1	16	CASSQDGQQGGDEQFF	TGTGCCAGCAGCCAAGATGGGCAACAGGGAGGCGATGAGCAGTTCTTC
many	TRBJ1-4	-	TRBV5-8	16	CASSLNQIVANEKLFF	TGTGCCAGCAGCTTAAATCAGATCGTAGCTAATGAAAAACTGTTTTTT
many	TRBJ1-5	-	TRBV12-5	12	CASGRSFQPQHF	TGTGCTAGTGGTAGGAGCTTTCAGCCCCAGCATTTT
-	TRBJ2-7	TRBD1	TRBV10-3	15	CAISESETGGYEQYF	TGTGCCATCAGTGAGTCGGAGACAGGGGGGTACGAGCAGTACTTC
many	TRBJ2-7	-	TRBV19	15	CASSDERRSSYEQYF	TGTGCCAGTAGTGACGAGAGGCGCAGCTCCTACGAGCAGTACTTC
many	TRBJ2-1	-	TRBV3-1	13	CASSRQLGHEQFF	TGTGCCAGCAGCCGGCAGCTAGGCCATGAGCAGTTCTTC
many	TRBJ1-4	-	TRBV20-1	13	CSARDLFGEKLFF	TGCAGTGCTAGAGATCTATTTGGGGAAAAACTGTTTTTT
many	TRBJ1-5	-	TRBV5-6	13	CASSLGWGQPQHF	TGTGCCAGCAGTTTGGGATGGGGACAGCCCCAGCATTTT
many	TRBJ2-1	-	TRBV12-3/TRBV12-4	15	CASSLGLEGVNEQFF	TGTGCCAGCAGTTTAGGGTTGGAAGGGGTGAATGAGCAGTTCTTC
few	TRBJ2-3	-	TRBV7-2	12	CASSSQLDTQYF	TGTGCCAGCAGCTCGCAACTCGATACGCAGTATTTT